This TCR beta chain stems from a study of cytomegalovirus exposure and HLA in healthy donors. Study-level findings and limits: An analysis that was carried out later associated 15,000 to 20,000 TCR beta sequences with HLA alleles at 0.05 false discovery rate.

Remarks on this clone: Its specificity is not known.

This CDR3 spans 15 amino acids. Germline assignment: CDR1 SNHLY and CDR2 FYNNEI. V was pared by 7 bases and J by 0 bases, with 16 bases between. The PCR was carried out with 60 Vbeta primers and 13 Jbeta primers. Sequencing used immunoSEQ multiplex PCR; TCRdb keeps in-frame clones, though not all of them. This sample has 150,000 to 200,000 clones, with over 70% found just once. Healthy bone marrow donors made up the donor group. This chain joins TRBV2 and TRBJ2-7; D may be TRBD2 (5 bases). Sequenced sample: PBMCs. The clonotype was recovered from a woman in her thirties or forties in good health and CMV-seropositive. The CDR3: CASNERRQSSYEQYF. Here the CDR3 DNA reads TGTGCCAGCAACGAGAGGAGGCAGAGCTCCTACGAGCAGTACTTC.